This T cell receptor beta chain was sequenced during a study of siplizumab effects on memory and regulatory T cells. Whole-study results and caveats: In roughly 80-95% of proliferating CD4+ or CD8+ clones, a naive or memory phenotype could not be assigned.

V gave up 1 base and J gave up 6 bases, with 7 bases separating them. Germline CDR1 reads KGHSH; CDR2 reads LQKENI. This CDR3 spans 13 amino acids. Sequencing of each sample assayed 95,000 to 100,000 TCR templates. Clones were sequenced by immunoSEQ multiplex PCR, and TCRdb holds only the in-frame ones, with some missing. The top ten clones hold roughly 1.4% of a sample with fewer than 120,000 clones, around nine tenths of them seen once. A note on this clone: Its specificity is not known.

The sequencing sample was made of CD4+ T cells sorted from blood. V is TRBV18 and J is TRBJ1-5; TRBD1 is a possible D gene (5 bases). This TCR was sampled from a human donor in good health. DNA of the CDR3: TGTGCCAGCTCACCACTGGGGGGTCAGCCCCAGCATTTT. Amino acids: CASSPLGGQPQHF.